A single sample is the source of the 20 T cell receptor beta chains below, sequenced in a study of cytomegalovirus exposure and HLA in healthy donors. The PCR was carried out with 60 Vbeta primers and 13 Jbeta primers. Profiling relied on immunoSEQ multiplex PCR, and the TCRdb table lists in-frame clones only, not all of them. Its listing shows fewer than 70,000 clones. Sequenced input: PBMCs. The receptors were sampled from a woman under 30 in good health and CMV-seronegative.

The chain has TRBV4-1 and TRBJ1-1; unclear D gene. Looked up from germline, CDR1 is MGHRA and CDR2 is YSYEKL. V was shortened by 0 bases and J by 11 bases, with 19 bases between the two germline ends. CDR3 length equals 15 residues. CDR3 in DNA: TGCGCCAGCAGCCAAGAAGGCGGCCGGCCGACGGGGGCTTTCTTT. It yields the protein CASSQEGGRPTGAFF.

The genes are TRBV5-5 and TRBJ1-1; D is ambiguous. Germline loops: CDR1 SGHKS, CDR2 YYEKEE (reference sequence). The V end lost 6 bases, the J end lost 7 bases, and 13 bases lay between the germline ends. The CDR3 sequence is 12 residues long. Here the CDR3 reads CASTDGGLEAFF. The CDR3 coding sequence is TGTGCCAGCACCGATGGAGGGCTTGAAGCTTTCTTT.

The chain recombines TRBV7-9 with TRBJ1-6, with 7 bases identical to TRBD1. The CDR3 extends over 14 amino acids. V trimming: 4 bases; J trimming: 8 bases; junction bases outside the gene matches: 5. Looked up from germline, CDR1 is SEHNR and CDR2 is FQNEAQ (reference sequence). In DNA form, the CDR3 reads TGTGCCAGCAGCTCCGGGACAGCTCATTCACCCCTCCACTTT. This gives the protein CASSSGTAHSPLHF.

The rearrangement joins TRBV18 to TRBJ2-5, with TRBD1 identical over 7 bases. The CDR3 has 15 residues. V dropped 1 base and J dropped 5; count of bases not matched to a gene: 7. Germline V gene sequence: CDR1 KGHSH, CDR2 LQKENI. DNA of the CDR3: TGTGCCAGCTCACCACAGGCAGGGGGTTTGGAGACCCAGTACTTC. Translation: CASSPQAGGLETQYF.

The CDR3 here is CASSTGQGWAEQYF. Here the CDR3 DNA reads TGTGCCAGTAGTACAGGACAGGGATGGGCCGAGCAGTACTTC. The genes are TRBV19 and TRBJ2-7; TRBD1 matches 8 bases. The germline V gene encodes CDR1 LNHDA and CDR2 SQIVND (reference sequence). Trimming removed 4 bases from V and 6 bases from J; junction bases left unmatched: 8. The CDR3 extends over 14 amino acids.

Regarding this clone: One end of the junction fails to match germline, which may point to a read error. The rearrangement uses TRBV7-7 and TRBJ2-6; the D gene is possibly TRBD1 (5 bases). The germline CDR1 and CDR2 sequences are SSHAT and FNYEAQ (reference sequence). This CDR3 spans 16 amino acids. Here the CDR3 DNA reads TGTGCTAGCAGTCGGGCAGGGTCCGAGGGGGCCAACGTCCTGACTTTC. Residues: CASSRAGSEGANVLTF.

This chain links TRBV6-5 with TRBJ1-2; D may be TRBD1 (5 bases). V shed 0 bases and J shed 8 bases, with 16 bases lying between them. The CDR3 consists of 15 residues. The germline gives CDR1 MNHEY, CDR2 SVGAGI. The CDR3 region has the DNA TGTGCCAGCAGTTACTCGTGGGGCCCGGAAGACGGCTACACCTTC. Protein sequence: CASSYSWGPEDGYTF.

The V and J genes are TRBV30 and TRBJ2-2, with 13 positions matching TRBD2. Trimming cost V 8 bases and J 6 bases; bases outside gene matches: 0. The length of the CDR3 is 12 residues. Per the germline V gene, CDR1 is GTSNPN and CDR2 is SVGIG (reference sequence). CDR3 coding DNA: TGTGCCGGACTAGCGGGAGCCGGGGAGCTGTTTTTT. Translated, it gives CAGLAGAGELFF.

The chain has TRBV30 and TRBJ1-5; D is possibly TRBD1 (5 bases). CDR3 length: 13 residues. Germline V gives CDR1 GTSNPN, CDR2 SVGIG (reference sequence). Trimming shortened V by 1 base and J by 6 bases, and 10 bases separated the two germline ends. The CDR3 here is CAWSGHGGQPQHF. The CDR3 bases are TGTGCCTGGAGTGGGCACGGGGGTCAGCCCCAGCATTTT.

This sequence joins TRBV6-1 and TRBJ1-2; maybe TRBD1 (6 bases). The V end was cut by 4 bases, the J end by 4 bases, with 16 bases between. The CDR3 contains 15 residues. Germline CDR1 MNHNS, CDR2 SASEGT. CDR3 DNA sequence: TGTGCCAGCAGTGCCGAAACAGGGCTGGTCTATGGCTACACCTTC. Translated, it gives CASSAETGLVYGYTF.

In DNA form, the CDR3 reads TGTGCCAGCAGCTTGGAGGCGCAGGGAATCTACGAGCAGTACTTC. This encodes CASSLEAQGIYEQYF. The V call is TRBV5-8, the J call TRBJ2-7; tentatively, D is TRBD1 (5 bases). The CDR3 has 15 amino acids. CDR1 is SGHTS and CDR2 is YDEGEE in the germline V gene. V lost 0 bases and J 3 bases, leaving 13 bases between the germline ends.

About this clone itself: The sample carries other DNA sequences with the same CDR3. V and J are TRBV18 and TRBJ2-7; 8 nucleotides agree with TRBD1. Germline V gene lookup returns CDR1 KGHSH and CDR2 LQKENI. After removal of 3 bases from V and 5 bases from J, the junction contained 6 bases not matched to a gene. The CDR3 has 14 residues. The CDR3 region has the DNA TGTGCCAGCTCACCCGGGACAGGAGGCCACGAGCAGTACTTC. Its protein is CASSPGTGGHEQYF.

The chain is built from TRBV29-1 and TRBJ2-7; 8 bases map to TRBD2. Germline V CDR1 and CDR2: SQVTM, ANQGSEA. With V trimmed by 6 bases and J by 6 bases, 4 bases remained unmatched. This CDR3 comprises 11 residues. This chain's CDR3 is CSVGTRGEQYF. The CDR3 DNA follows: TGCAGCGTAGGGACTAGAGGCGAGCAGTACTTC.

The chain joins TRBV25-1 to TRBJ2-7; 7 bases fit TRBD1. The V segment lost 7 bases and the J segment 6 bases; nucleotides outside the gene matches: 9. This CDR3 is built from 13 residues. Germline V gene lookup returns CDR1 MGHDK and CDR2 SYGVNS. CDR3 nucleotide sequence: TGTGCCAGCACAGACAGGGCGACCAGCGAGCAGTACTTC. It specifies CASTDRATSEQYF.

The chain combines TRBV9 with TRBJ1-1, with D perhaps matching TRBD1 (6 bases). Germline CDR1 SGDLS, CDR2 YYNGEE. V shed 2 bases and J shed 7 bases, with 9 bases lying between them. The CDR3 covers 12 residues. The CDR3 DNA reads as TGTGCCAGCAGCGTCCTACAGGGTGAAGCTTTCTTT. Translation gives CASSVLQGEAFF. The full variable domain, completed using reference TRBV9 and TRBJ1-1, is DSGVTQTPKHLITATGQRVTLRCSPRSGDLSVYWYQQSLDQGLQFLIQYYNGEERAKGNILERFSAQQFPDLHSELNLSSLELGDSALYFCASSVLQGEAFFGQGTRLTVV.

This chain connects TRBV4-2 to TRBJ2-5; 8 bases agree with TRBD2. Germline trimming cut 1 base from V and 5 bases from J; bases unmatched to any gene: 9. Germline V gene lookup returns CDR1 LGHNA and CDR2 YNFKEQ. The CDR3 contains 16 residues. CDR3 loop: CASSQGISGNVETQYF. The CDR3 region has the DNA TGTGCCAGCAGCCAAGGCATTAGCGGGAACGTGGAGACCCAGTACTTC.

This rearrangement joins TRBV9 to TRBJ1-1; 7 bases are a match to TRBD1. The trim removed 4 bases at V and 2 bases at J, leaving 8 bases unmatched. Germline V gene data show CDR1 as SGDLS and CDR2 as YYNGEE. The CDR3 spans 15 residues. The CDR3 DNA is TGTGCCAGCAGCTCGACAGGGACGGGCAACACTGAAGCTTTCTTT. It translates to CASSSTGTGNTEAFF.

The genes are TRBV2 and TRBJ2-7; D gene ambiguous. CDR3 length: 12 residues. Germline V gives CDR1 SNHLY, CDR2 FYNNEI. V lost 3 bases to trimming and J lost 5 bases, with 8 bases between them. CDR3 nucleotides: TGTGCCAGCAGTGAGTTGCGCCACGAGCAGTACTTC. This gives the protein CASSELRHEQYF.

CDR3 amino acids: CASSLGVGETQYF. In DNA, the CDR3 is TGTGCCAGCAGTTTGGGAGTCGGGGAGACCCAGTACTTC. V usage is TRBV2 and J usage is TRBJ2-5; D is possibly TRBD2 (5 bases). Germline V gene data show CDR1 as SNHLY and CDR2 as FYNNEI. The CDR3 sequence is 13 residues long. Trimming cost V 5 bases and J 5 bases, with 12 bases left between them. The full variable domain, completed using reference TRBV2 and TRBJ2-5, is EPEVTQTPSHQVTQMGQEVILRCVPISNHLYFYWYRQILGQKVEFLVSFYNNEISEKSEIFDDQFSVERPDGSNFTLKIRSTKLEDSAMYFCASSLGVGETQYFGPGTRLLVL.

The chain couples TRBV5-1 to TRBJ2-3; 8 positions match TRBD1. Germline CDR1 and CDR2: SGHRS and YFSETQ. The CDR3 spans 14 residues. Losses at the gene ends were 2 bases for V and 6 bases for J; bases not matched to a gene: 5. The chain's CDR3 is CASSFGQGGDTQYF. CDR3 in DNA: TGCGCCAGCAGCTTTGGACAGGGCGGGGATACGCAGTATTTT.